These T cell receptor beta chains were read from a single sample in a study of identical twins. Each CDR3 protein gets one entry after TCRdb re-called the 5' RACE reads with MiXCR. Here the sample spans 600,000 to 800,000 distinct CDR3 sequences, less than 25% being singletons. These sequences were also reported in another study, on T cells expressing NK-cell markers.

The sequencing input was PBMCs. These receptors originate from a woman aged 18-35 years in good health. Both conserved end residues are trimmed from each CDR3.

J: TRBJ1-1
V: TRBV29-1
CDR3: SVEDYIHTEAF

J: TRBJ1-1
V: TRBV13
CDR3: ASSLAGRAAF

J: TRBJ2-4
V: TRBV12-3/TRBV12-4
CDR3: ASSFRRAKNIQY

J: TRBJ2-2
V: TRBV10-3
CDR3: AIQKTNTGELF

J: TRBJ2-5
V: TRBV20-1
CDR3: SASRDRGQETQY

J: TRBJ1-2
V: TRBV7-2
CDR3: ASSWILSYT

J: TRBJ2-1
V: TRBV15
CDR3: ATSRDGAGTLNEQF

J: TRBJ2-3
V: TRBV12-3/TRBV12-4
CDR3: ASREELAVHTQY

J: TRBJ1-1
V: TRBV5-1
CDR3: ASSSDGPIRAF

J: TRBJ2-3
V: TRBV4-3
CDR3: ASSQEWRSLDTQY

J: TRBJ2-3
V: TRBV24-1
CDR3: ATSDRPGTGPTDTQY

J: TRBJ1-6
V: TRBV11-2
CDR3: ASSWDRRGNSPLH

J: TRBJ1-2
V: TRBV12-3/TRBV12-4
CDR3: ASSLTGQASNYGYT

J: TRBJ2-4
V: TRBV11-2
CDR3: ASIGSTETIIAKNIQY

J: TRBJ2-3
V: TRBV20-1
CDR3: SAWVPPLSQY

J: TRBJ2-3
V: TRBV20-1
CDR3: SARDLRGLGTDTQY

J: TRBJ2-7
V: TRBV20-1
CDR3: SARDIAGASYEQY

J: TRBJ2-1
V: TRBV4-3
CDR3: ASSQEPSPYNEQF

J: TRBJ2-1
V: TRBV5-6
CDR3: ASSKVGLRYNEQF

J: TRBJ1-1
V: TRBV20-1
CDR3: SARAGTVAEAF

J: TRBJ2-5
V: TRBV6-2/TRBV6-3
CDR3: ASSYSWTKVGETQY

J: TRBJ1-1
V: TRBV15
CDR3: ATSSSSGPNTEAF

J: TRBJ2-7
V: TRBV20-1
CDR3: SLGQGYEQY

J: TRBJ1-5
V: TRBV12-3/TRBV12-4
CDR3: ASSLARRLNQPQH

J: TRBJ2-5
V: TRBV15
CDR3: ATSRDLGSGARETQY

J: TRBJ2-1
V: TRBV10-3
CDR3: AISESRSGRVNEQF

J: TRBJ2-2
V: TRBV15
CDR3: ATSRIPGELF

J: TRBJ2-1
V: TRBV11-2
CDR3: ASSFTGGEYNEQF

J: TRBJ1-2
V: TRBV20-1
CDR3: SAKKEAYYGYT

J: TRBJ2-5
V: TRBV20-1
CDR3: SASLQEETQY

J: TRBJ2-1
V: TRBV10-1
CDR3: ASSGQREIYNEQF

J: TRBJ1-1
V: TRBV7-9
CDR3: ASSLVQGVNTEAF

J: TRBJ2-5
V: TRBV11-2
CDR3: ASSDDRGSGETQY

J: TRBJ1-2
V: TRBV6-5
CDR3: ASSYWQGANYGYT

J: TRBJ2-3
V: TRBV7-8
CDR3: ASSLEADIDTQY

J: TRBJ1-1
V: TRBV9
CDR3: ASSVDLMTPNAF